This T cell receptor (beta chain) comes out of a study of blood T cell repertoires in COVID-19. Across the study: In each case, the material was cDNA or gDNA derived from T cells, B-cell-depleted T cells, or PBMCs.

Original processing notes: Amplification of reference gene primers was used by the study to estimate nucleated cell counts. The protocol was immunoSEQ multiplex PCR, while the TCRdb copy is restricted to in-frame clones and leaves out a portion. V and J calls and clone size follow that table, whereas D and trimming were derived from the DNA. This table has over 45,000 clones, approximately 88% appearing once. Trimming left V 3 bases short and J 3 bases short, with 9 bases between. Germline assignment: CDR1 MDHEN and CDR2 SYDVKM. This CDR3 contains 14 residues. This TCR came from a man in his 70s with acute or convalescent COVID-19. This chain links TRBV28 with TRBJ1-5, with D possibly TRBD1 on 5 matching bases. Sequences were obtained from peripheral blood. The CDR3 loop reads CASSFGGDNQPQHF. As DNA, the CDR3 is TGTGCCAGCAGTTTTGGAGGGGACAATCAGCCCCAGCATTTT.